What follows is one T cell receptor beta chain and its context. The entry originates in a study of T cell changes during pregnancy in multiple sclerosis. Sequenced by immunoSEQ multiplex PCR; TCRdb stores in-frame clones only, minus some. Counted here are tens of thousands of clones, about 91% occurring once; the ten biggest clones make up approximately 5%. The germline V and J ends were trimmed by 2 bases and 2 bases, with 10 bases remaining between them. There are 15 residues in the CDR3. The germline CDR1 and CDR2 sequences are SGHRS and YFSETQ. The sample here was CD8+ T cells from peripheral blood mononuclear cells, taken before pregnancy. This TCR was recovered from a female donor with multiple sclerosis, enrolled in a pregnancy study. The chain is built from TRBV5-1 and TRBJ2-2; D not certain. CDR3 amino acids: CASSLAGYNTGELFF. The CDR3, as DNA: TGCGCCAGCAGCTTAGCCGGGTATAACACCGGGGAGCTGTTTTTT.